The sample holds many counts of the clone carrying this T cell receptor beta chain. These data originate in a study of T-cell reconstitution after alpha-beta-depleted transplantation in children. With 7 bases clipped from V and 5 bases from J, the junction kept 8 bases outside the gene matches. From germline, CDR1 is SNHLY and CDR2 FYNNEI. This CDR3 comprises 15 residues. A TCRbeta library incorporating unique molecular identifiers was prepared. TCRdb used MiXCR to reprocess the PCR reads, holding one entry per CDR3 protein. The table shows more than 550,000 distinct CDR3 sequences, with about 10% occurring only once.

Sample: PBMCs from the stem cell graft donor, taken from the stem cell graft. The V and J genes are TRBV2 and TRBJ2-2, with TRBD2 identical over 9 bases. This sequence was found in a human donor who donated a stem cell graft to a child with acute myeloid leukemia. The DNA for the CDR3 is TGTGCCAGCACCGACGGACTAGCGAGAACCGGGGAGCTGTTTTTT. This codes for CASTDGLARTGELFF.